The rows below give T cell receptor beta chains drawn from one sample of a study of human versus mouse CDR3 diversity and MHC coevolution. Method: immunoSEQ multiplex PCR; TCRdb's copy keeps in-frame clones and lacks some. The profile covers 80,000 or so clones, with around 93% appearing a single time and about 1.4% taken by the ten largest. Sequencing was done on a sample of naive CD4+ T cells from blood. These receptor sequences come from a person between 30 and 69 years old in good health. The CDR3 runs from the conserved cysteine through the conserved F or W. A D gene is named only where the DNA matches it firmly.

j_gene | d_gene | v_gene | CDR3aa
TRBJ2-1 | TRBD2 | TRBV6-1 | CASSEWAGVDNEQFF
TRBJ2-7 | . | TRBV28 | CASSSWSPVSEQYF
TRBJ1-2 | TRBD1 | TRBV19 | CASSQDRLYGYTF
TRBJ2-5 | TRBD2 | TRBV7-2 | CASSRGSGGSKGETQYF
TRBJ1-1 | . | TRBV29-1 | CSITWVGGTEAFF
TRBJ2-5 | . | TRBV2 | CASNRAETQYF
TRBJ2-1 | . | TRBV5-6 | CASSDTTRYRGEQFF
TRBJ2-2 | TRBD1 | TRBV7-2 | CASSLSGTGAGELFF
TRBJ2-2 | TRBD2 | TRBV28 | CASRGGLNTGELFF
TRBJ2-7 | . | TRBV1 | CTSSYVSF
TRBJ1-1 | . | TRBV7-8 | CASSLSRNTEAFF
TRBJ2-5 | . | TRBV28 | CASSYGGARYQETQYF
TRBJ2-3 | TRBD2 | TRBV28 | CASSSPTSTSGYRADTQYF
TRBJ1-6 | . | TRBV7-2 | CASSPFDYSPLHF
TRBJ2-1 | TRBD2 | TRBV11-2 | CASSSAGVTGRFSNEQFF
TRBJ1-2 | . | TRBV5-5 | CASSLANYGYTF
TRBJ1-1 | TRBD1 | TRBV29-1 | CSVQGQGGTEAFF
TRBJ1-1 | . | TRBV27 | CASSFFAGAQGRAFF
TRBJ2-3 | TRBD2 | TRBV9 | CASSVVEIAGPTDTQYF
TRBJ2-2 | TRBD2 | TRBV4-2 | CASSQDGTSGLNTGELFF
TRBJ2-1 | TRBD1 | TRBV6-1 | CASSLDRVNEQFF
TRBJ2-3 | . | TRBV7-3 | CASSYNQGTDTQYF
TRBJ2-3 | TRBD2 | TRBV18 | CASSPLPLAGTRTDTQYF